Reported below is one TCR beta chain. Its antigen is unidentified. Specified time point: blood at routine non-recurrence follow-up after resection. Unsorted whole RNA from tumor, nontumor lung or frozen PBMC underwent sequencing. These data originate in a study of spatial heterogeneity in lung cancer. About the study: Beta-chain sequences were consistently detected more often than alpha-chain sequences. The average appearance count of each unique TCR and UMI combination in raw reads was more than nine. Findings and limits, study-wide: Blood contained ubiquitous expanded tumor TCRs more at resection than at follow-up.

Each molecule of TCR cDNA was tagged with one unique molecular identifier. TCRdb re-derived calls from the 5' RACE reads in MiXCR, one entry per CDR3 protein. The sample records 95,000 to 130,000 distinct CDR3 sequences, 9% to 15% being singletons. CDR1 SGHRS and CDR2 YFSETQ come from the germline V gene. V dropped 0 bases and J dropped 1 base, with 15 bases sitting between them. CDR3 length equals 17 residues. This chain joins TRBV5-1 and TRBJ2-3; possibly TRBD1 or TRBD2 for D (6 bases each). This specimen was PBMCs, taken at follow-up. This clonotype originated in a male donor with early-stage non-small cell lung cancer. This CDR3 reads CASSLGLPGAGTDTQYF. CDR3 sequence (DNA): TGCGCCAGCAGCTTGGGTCTCCCGGGGGCGGGCACAGATACGCAGTATTTT.